Shown below are 16 T cell receptor beta chains from a single sample sequenced in a study of blood T cells in healthy people across ages (dated by TCRdb to the mid-2010s). Libraries came from 5' RACE. Sequenced using an Illumina HiSeq 2500. A second 7 to 11 cycle PCR used a sample-barcoded 5' primer and a J-beta primer mix. TCRdb reanalyzed the raw reads on its own, using fastp at Q25 for trimming and MiXCR for clone calling, and kept in-frame beta chains. CDR3 protein sequences are deduplicated, and each keeps its most common genes and DNA. This sample is represented by about 830,000 distinct CDR3 sequences; 55% to 65% of them were singletons. The ten largest clonotypes hold around a quarter of the sample. The sequencing sample was made of blood. The receptors were gathered from a man younger than 45 in good health.

The V gene is TRBV6-2 or TRBV6-3, the J gene TRBJ2-6; no reliable D call. Germline V gives CDR1 MNHEY, CDR2 SVGEGT. Trimming took 7 bases from V and 3 from J, leaving 13 bases between them. This CDR3 spans 15 amino acids. DNA for the CDR3: TGTGCCAGCACCGAGTCCCTCAGTGGGGCCAACGTCCTGACTTTC. As protein: CASTESLSGANVLTF.

The chain carries TRBV4-2 and TRBJ1-1; the D is unclear. The CDR3 runs 12 residues. Germline values: CDR1 LGHNA, CDR2 YNFKEQ. Trimming shortened V by 1 base and J by 10 bases, and 10 bases separated the two germline ends. The CDR3 nucleotides read TGTGCCAGCAGCCAAGCAGCAGGTGGAGCTTTCTTT. This sequence encodes CASSQAAGGAFF.

The chain links TRBV12-3 or TRBV12-4 to TRBJ1-2; D uncertain. The CDR3 is made up of 10 amino acids. The ends were cut back, 5 bases at V and 7 bases at J, with 5 bases in the middle. CDR3 nucleotides: TGTGCCAGCAGTCGTGCTGGCTACACCTTC. Amino acids: CASSRAGYTF.

The V gene is TRBV30, the J gene TRBJ2-6; no reliable D call. The CDR3 is 12 amino acids. The germline V gene encodes CDR1 GTSNPN and CDR2 SVGIG (reference sequence). The V and J ends lost 2 bases and 8 bases respectively, with 7 bases between them. For the CDR3, the DNA is TGTGCCTGGAGTTCTGGAACCAACGTCCTGACTTTC. Protein: CAWSSGTNVLTF.

This chain uses TRBV28 with TRBJ2-4, with D uncertain. Germline loops: CDR1 MDHEN, CDR2 SYDVKM. The CDR3 spans 15 residues. V was pared by 3 bases and J by 0 bases, with 9 bases between. CDR3 sequence (DNA): TGTGCCAGCAGTTTCCCGAAGTTAGCCAAAAACATTCAGTACTTC. Translated: CASSFPKLAKNIQYF.

The chain recombines TRBV6-5 with TRBJ2-7, with D perhaps TRBD2 (5 bases). V lost 3 bases and J lost 3, with 15 bases in between. This CDR3 spans 15 amino acids. The germline CDR1 and CDR2 sequences are MNHEY and SVGAGI. This CDR3 reads CASSYSSALIYEQYF. In nucleotides, the CDR3 is TGTGCCAGCAGTTATAGTAGCGCCCTCATCTACGAGCAGTACTTC.

The chain recombines TRBV6-6 with TRBJ2-7; D call uncertain. Trimming shortened V by 2 bases and J by 0 bases, and 17 bases separated the two germline ends. Germline-derived CDR1 and CDR2 are MNHNY and SVGAGI (reference sequence). The CDR3 has 17 amino acids. This chain's CDR3 is CASSYREHRLSSYEQYF. The CDR3 bases are TGTGCCAGCAGTTACCGAGAGCACAGACTCAGCTCCTACGAGCAGTACTTC.

This rearrangement joins TRBV7-9 to TRBJ1-2; 8 nucleotides line up with TRBD1. The trim removed 1 base at V and 4 bases at J, leaving 17 bases unmatched. There are 19 residues in the CDR3. The germline V gene has CDR1 SEHNR and CDR2 FQNEAQ (reference sequence). The CDR3 DNA sequence: TGTGCCAGCAGCTTAGTGTCCCAACCCTTGACAGGGGTTGTCTATGGCTACACCTTC. It codes for CASSLVSQPLTGVVYGYTF.

In this sample, this clonotype turned up a few times. The V call is TRBV12-3 or TRBV12-4, the J call TRBJ2-6, with D possibly TRBD2 on 6 matching bases. V was trimmed by 3 bases and J by 3 bases, leaving 9 bases between them. There are 15 residues in the CDR3. The CDR3 loop is CASSFTGLGANVLTF. CDR3 in DNA: TGTGCCAGCAGTTTTACGGGACTTGGGGCCAACGTCCTGACTTTC.

This clonotype appeared a few times. CDR3 sequence: CSASPGSSYEQYF. The CDR3 DNA reads as TGCAGTGCTAGTCCAGGTAGCTCCTACGAGCAGTACTTC. The rearrangement joins TRBV20-1 to TRBJ2-7, with unresolved D. Looked up from germline, CDR1 is DFQATT and CDR2 is SNEGSKA (reference sequence). The V end lost 3 bases, the J end lost 0 bases, and 9 bases lay between the germline ends. CDR3 length: 13 amino acids.

This clonotype was seen ten or more times. The chain carries TRBV7-9 and TRBJ2-1; 9 bases map to TRBD2. The CDR3 consists of 16 residues. Germline V CDR1 and CDR2: SEHNR, FQNEAQ (reference sequence). With V trimmed by 1 base and J by 6 bases, 7 bases remained unmatched. The CDR3 loop is CASSLVGLAIGNEQFF. CDR3 sequence (DNA): TGTGCCAGCAGCTTAGTTGGACTAGCGATTGGCAATGAGCAGTTCTTC. Full variable domain (rest looked up from reference TRBV7-9 and TRBJ2-1): DTGVSQNPRHKITKRGQNVTFRCDPISEHNRLYWYRQTLGQGPEFLTYFQNEAQLEKSRLLSDRFSAERPKGSFSTLEIQRTEQGDSAMYLCASSLVGLAIGNEQFFGPGTRLTVL.

J is TRBJ2-5 and V is TRBV6-5; 8 nucleotides match TRBD1. V was pared by 0 bases and J by 5 bases, with 5 bases of the junction left unmatched. CDR3 length: 15 residues. CDR1 and CDR2 from the germline V gene are MNHEY and SVGAGI. The CDR3 sequence is CASSYSGRGPETQYF. The CDR3 DNA reads as TGTGCCAGCAGTTACTCGGGCAGGGGGCCGGAGACCCAGTACTTC.

Of note for this clonotype: A much larger clone lies one base from this, so it may be a read error. This chain joins TRBV5-1 and TRBJ1-1, with D hard to call. Germline V gene sequence: CDR1 SGHRS, CDR2 YFSETQ. CDR3 length: 14 residues. V lost 4 bases and J 3 bases, leaving 13 bases between the germline ends. The CDR3 DNA sequence: TGCGCCAGCAGCGTGCAGGCGAGGGACACTGAAGCTTTCTTT. Protein: CASSVQARDTEAFF.

This chain links TRBV21-1 with TRBJ2-4. The J call may be in error: the DNA end matches TRBJ2-7 better. TRBV21-1 is a listed pseudogene. CDR3 length equals 14 residues. This chain's CDR3 is CASSKRQETYEQYF. The CDR3 DNA reads TGTGCCAGCAGCAAACGGCAGGAAACCTACGAGCAGTACTTC.

This clonotype was counted between two and nine times. The chain recombines TRBV9 with TRBJ2-7; a possible D gene is TRBD1 (6 bases). The CDR3 is made up of 16 amino acids. Deletions cut 0 bases from V and 3 bases from J, with 16 bases between. CDR1 is SGDLS and CDR2 is YYNGEE in the germline V gene. CDR3 amino acids: CASSVAGAGQIYEQYF. The CDR3 coding sequence is TGTGCCAGCAGCGTAGCAGGGGCGGGCCAGATCTACGAGCAGTACTTC.

The chain couples TRBV20-1 to TRBJ2-7; D may be TRBD1 (5 bases). V was cut by 2 bases and J by 6 bases, with 11 bases left in between. Germline lookup yields CDR1 DFQATT and CDR2 SNEGSKA (reference sequence). The length of the CDR3 is 12 residues. The CDR3 sequence: CSARQGSGEQYF. DNA of the CDR3: TGCAGTGCTAGACAGGGTTCTGGCGAGCAGTACTTC.